This T cell receptor beta chain was documented in a study of post-analysis software for immune sequencing data. Broader study findings: Five or six TRBV segments, TRBV5-6, TRBV5-1 and TRBV20-1 among them, were found more frequent in patients than controls.

Germline CDR1 reads MNHEY; CDR2 reads SMNVEV (reference sequence). The CDR3 length is 18 residues. V was pared by 1 base and J by 2 bases, with 20 bases between. With respect to this clonotype: Its antigen is unidentified.

Unique molecular identifiers were built into the TCR beta cDNA libraries. TCRdb called the PCR reads again in MiXCR, with one record for every CDR3 protein. The sample shows 650,000 to 850,000 distinct CDR3 sequences, around 42% of them seen only once. The chain carries TRBV27 and TRBJ2-5, with D hard to call. This receptor was taken from a girl aged 5 to 17 with multiple sclerosis. The material sequenced was blood. CDR3 sequence: CASSLLEPGVLGQETQYF. The DNA for the CDR3 is TGTGCCAGCAGTTTATTAGAACCTGGAGTCCTGGGGCAAGAGACCCAGTACTTC.